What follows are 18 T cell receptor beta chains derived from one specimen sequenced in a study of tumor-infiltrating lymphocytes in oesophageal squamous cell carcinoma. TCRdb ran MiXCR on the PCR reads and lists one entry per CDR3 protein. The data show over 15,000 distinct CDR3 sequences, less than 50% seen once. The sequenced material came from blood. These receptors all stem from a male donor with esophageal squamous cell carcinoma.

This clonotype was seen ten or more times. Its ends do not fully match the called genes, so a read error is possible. This chain's CDR3 is CASSPSGLAGVGTDTQYF. CDR3 coding DNA: TGTGCCAGCTCCCCCTCCGGACTAGCGGGAGTGGGCACGGATACGCAGTATTTT. The chain has TRBV18 and TRBJ2-3; TRBD2 matches at 13 bases. From germline, CDR1 is KGHSH and CDR2 LQKENI. CDR3 length: 18 residues. The complete variable domain, with remaining parts taken from reference TRBV18 and TRBJ2-3, reads NAGVMQNPRHLVRRRGQEARLRCSPMKGHSHVYWYRQLPEEGLKFMVYLQKENIIDESGMPKERFSAEFPKEGPSILRIQQVVRGDSAAYFCASSPSGLAGVGTDTQYFGPGTRLTVL.

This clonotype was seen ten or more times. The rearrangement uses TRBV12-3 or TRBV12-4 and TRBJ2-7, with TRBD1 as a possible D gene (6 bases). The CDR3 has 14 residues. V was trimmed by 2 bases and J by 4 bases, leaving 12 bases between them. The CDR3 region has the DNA TGTGCCAGCAGTTTATCAAGCAGGGGATACGAGCAGTACTTC. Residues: CASSLSSRGYEQYF.

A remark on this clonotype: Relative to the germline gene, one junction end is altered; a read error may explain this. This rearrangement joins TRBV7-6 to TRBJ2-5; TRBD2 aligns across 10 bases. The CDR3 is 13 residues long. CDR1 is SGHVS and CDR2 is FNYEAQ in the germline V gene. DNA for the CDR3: TGTGCTAGCAGCCCTAGGACTAGCGGTGAGCAGTACTTC. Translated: CASSPRTSGEQYF.

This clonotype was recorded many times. CDR3 DNA sequence: TGTGCCAGCAGTCTGAGGGGGAGCACTGAAGCTTTCTTT. It codes for CASSLRGSTEAFF. The rearrangement links TRBV27 to TRBJ1-1; D is perhaps TRBD1 (6 bases). V was cut by 5 bases and J by 4 bases, with 11 bases left in between. CDR1 is MNHEY, CDR2 SMNVEV, per germline (reference sequence). The CDR3 sequence is 13 residues long.

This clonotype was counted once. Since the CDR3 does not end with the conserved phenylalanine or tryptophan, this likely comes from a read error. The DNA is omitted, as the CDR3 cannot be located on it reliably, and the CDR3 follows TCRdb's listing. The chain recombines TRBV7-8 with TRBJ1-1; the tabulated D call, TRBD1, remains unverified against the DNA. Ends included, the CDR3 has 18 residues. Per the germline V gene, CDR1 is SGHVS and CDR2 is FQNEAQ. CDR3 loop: CASSFYATGKYNEQFFAP.

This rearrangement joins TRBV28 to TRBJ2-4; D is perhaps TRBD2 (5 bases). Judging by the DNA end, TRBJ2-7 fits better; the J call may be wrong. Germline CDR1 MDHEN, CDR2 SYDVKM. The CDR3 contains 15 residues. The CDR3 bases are TGTGCCAGCAGTGGCAACTCACTAGGAAGGGACGAGCAGTACTTC. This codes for CASSGNSLGRDEQYF.

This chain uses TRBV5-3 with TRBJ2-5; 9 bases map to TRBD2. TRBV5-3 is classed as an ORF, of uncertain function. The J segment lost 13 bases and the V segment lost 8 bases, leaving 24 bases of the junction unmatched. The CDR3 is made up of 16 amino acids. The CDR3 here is CASRAGTSSNTGELYF. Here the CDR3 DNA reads TGTGCCAGCAGAGCCGGGACTAGCTCGAACACCGGGGAGCTGTACTTC.

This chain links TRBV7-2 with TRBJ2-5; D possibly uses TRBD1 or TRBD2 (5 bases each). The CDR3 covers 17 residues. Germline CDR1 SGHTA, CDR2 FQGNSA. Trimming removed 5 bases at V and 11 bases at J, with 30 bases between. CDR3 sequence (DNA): TGTGCCAGCAGCCCAGGGCGGGTTGGGACGCTACGTCTGGAGCAGTACTTC. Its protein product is CASSPGRVGTLRLEQYF.

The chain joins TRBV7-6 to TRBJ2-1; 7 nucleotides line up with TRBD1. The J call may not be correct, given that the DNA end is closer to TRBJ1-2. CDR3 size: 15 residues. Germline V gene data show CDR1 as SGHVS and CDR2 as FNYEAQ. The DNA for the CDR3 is TGTGCCAGCAGCTTAAATGCACAGGGGTATGGCGGCTACACCTTC. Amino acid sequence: CASSLNAQGYGGYTF.

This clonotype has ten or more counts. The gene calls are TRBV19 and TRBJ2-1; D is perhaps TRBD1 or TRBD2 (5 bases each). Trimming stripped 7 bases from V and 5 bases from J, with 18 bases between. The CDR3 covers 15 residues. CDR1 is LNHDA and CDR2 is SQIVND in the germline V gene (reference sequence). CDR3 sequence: CASNKGPQGHNEQFF. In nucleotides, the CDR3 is TGTGCCAGTAATAAAGGCCCCCAGGGACACAATGAGCAGTTCTTC.

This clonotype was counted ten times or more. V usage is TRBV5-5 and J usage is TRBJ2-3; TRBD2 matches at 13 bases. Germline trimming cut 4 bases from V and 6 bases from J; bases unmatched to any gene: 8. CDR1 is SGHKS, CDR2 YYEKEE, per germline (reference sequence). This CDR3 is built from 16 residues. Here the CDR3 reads CASSGTSGGVGDTQYF. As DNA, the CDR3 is TGTGCCAGCAGCGGAACTAGCGGGGGGGTTGGCGATACGCAGTATTTT. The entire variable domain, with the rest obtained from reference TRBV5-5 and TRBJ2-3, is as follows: DAGVTQSPTHLIKTRGQQVTLRCSPISGHKSVSWYQQVLGQGPQFIFQYYEKEERGRGNFPDRFSARQFPNYSSELNVNALLLGDSALYLCASSGTSGGVGDTQYFGPGTRLTVL.

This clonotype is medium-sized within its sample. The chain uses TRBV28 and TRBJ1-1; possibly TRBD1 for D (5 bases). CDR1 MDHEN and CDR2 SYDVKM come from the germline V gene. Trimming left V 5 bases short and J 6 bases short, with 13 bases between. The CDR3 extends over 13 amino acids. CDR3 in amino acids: CASSTPQGSEAFF. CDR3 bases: TGTGCCAGCAGTACCCCCCAGGGATCTGAAGCTTTCTTT.

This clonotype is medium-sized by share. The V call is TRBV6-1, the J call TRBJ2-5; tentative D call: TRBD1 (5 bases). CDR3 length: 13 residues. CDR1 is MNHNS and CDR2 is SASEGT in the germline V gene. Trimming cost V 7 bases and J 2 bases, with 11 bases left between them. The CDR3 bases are TGTGCCAGCACTAGGGGCTCACAAGAGACCCAGTACTTC. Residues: CASTRGSQETQYF.

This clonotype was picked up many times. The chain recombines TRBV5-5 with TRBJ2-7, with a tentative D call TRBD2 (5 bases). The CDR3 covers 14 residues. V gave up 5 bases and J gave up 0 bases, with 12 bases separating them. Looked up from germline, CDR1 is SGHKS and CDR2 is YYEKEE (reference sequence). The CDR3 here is CASSLLRDSYEQYF. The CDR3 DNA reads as TGTGCCAGCAGTTTACTACGGGACTCCTACGAGCAGTACTTC.

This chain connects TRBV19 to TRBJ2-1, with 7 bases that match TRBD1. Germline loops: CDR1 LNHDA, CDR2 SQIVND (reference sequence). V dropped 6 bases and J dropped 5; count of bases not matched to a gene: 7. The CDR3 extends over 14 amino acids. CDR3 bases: TGTGCCAGTAGCAGAAAGGGGGCAGACAATGAGCAGTTCTTC. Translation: CASSRKGADNEQFF.

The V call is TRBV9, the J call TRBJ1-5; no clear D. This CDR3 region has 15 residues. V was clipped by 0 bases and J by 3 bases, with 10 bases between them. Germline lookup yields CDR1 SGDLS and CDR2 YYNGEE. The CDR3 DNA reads TGTGCCAGCAGCGTAGAAGGTGAGGACAATCAGCCCCAGCATTTT. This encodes CASSVEGEDNQPQHF. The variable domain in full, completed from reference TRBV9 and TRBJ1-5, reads DSGVTQTPKHLITATGQRVTLRCSPRSGDLSVYWYQQSLDQGLQFLIQYYNGEERAKGNILERFSAQQFPDLHSELNLSSLELGDSALYFCASSVEGEDNQPQHFGDGTRLSIL.

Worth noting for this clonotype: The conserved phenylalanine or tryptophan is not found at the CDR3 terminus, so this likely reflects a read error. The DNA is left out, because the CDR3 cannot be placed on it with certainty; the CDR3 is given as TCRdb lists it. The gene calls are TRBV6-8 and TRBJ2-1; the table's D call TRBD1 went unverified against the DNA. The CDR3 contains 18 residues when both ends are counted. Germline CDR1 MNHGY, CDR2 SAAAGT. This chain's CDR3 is CASSPGQGIPKNIQYFGA.

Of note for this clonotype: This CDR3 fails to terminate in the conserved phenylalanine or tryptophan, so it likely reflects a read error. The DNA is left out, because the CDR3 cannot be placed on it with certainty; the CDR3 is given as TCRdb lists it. Here the CDR3 reads CASSFSQG. The chain couples TRBV7-2 to TRBJ2-4; no DNA check was done on the table's D call, TRBD1. The CDR3 numbers 8 amino acids, ends counted. CDR1 is SGHTA, CDR2 FQGNSA, per germline.